This T cell receptor (beta chain) was documented in a study of esophageal squamous cell carcinoma tumors listed by TCRdb under 2021. Background for the entire study: Patients were split into immuno relation high and low groups by principal component analysis with K-means clustering of immunohistochemical T-cell and checkpoint marker values. A wider cohort of 50 to 60 surgically treated esophageal squamous cell carcinoma patients in Japan was included, comprising 21 high and 30 or so low immuno relation cases. The goal of the study was to evaluate both the diversity of the TCR repertoire and the shared TCR repertoires of T cells inside the tumor environment of esophageal squamous cell carcinoma. The ten to eleven cases yielded 1,671,742 total TCRalpha reads and 1 million to 1.4 million total TCRbeta reads, of which about 32,000 and 35,000, respectively, were unique. TCR sequencing covered around 10 patients: five randomly selected high immuno relation cases and five background-matched low immuno relation cases.

CDR1 is given as MDHEN and CDR2 as SYDVKM, both from the germline V gene. At the junction V is shortened by 2 bases and J by 8 bases, with 13 bases in between. Counted from cysteine to phenylalanine, this CDR3 has 14 amino acids. Only the CDR3 DNA is retained, 42 bases long and in frame from the first base. Patients who had received neoadjuvant chemotherapy or for whom clinical information was lacking were excluded from enrollment. The TCR-sequenced cases shown were male and underwent subtotal esophagectomy with 2- or 3-field lymphadenectomy. RNA was isolated from bulk tumor tissue sections using a Qiagen AllPrep kit, and no T-cell sorting was performed. Small sections of surgically resected tumor tissue were stored in RNAlater reagent at -80°C until RNA extraction. The full study reports these points: Since the TCRalpha and TCRbeta chains were sequenced separately, neither the chain pairing nor the recognized antigens could be determined. Only a few cases were included in the TCR repertoire analysis, and no investigation at the CDR3 clonotype level was performed. Roughly 28 TRAV|TRAJ and some 21 TRBV|TRBJ combinations, including TRAV13-1|TRAJ22 and TRBV7-9|TRBJ2-7, appeared to be shared among high immuno relation cases. Because TCRalphabeta repertoire variation was large, shared V|J recombination candidates may have been selected by chance. The high and low immuno relation groups did not differ in total TCR repertoire counts, but the high immuno relation group had more significant repertoire counts. About 30% of the 10 cases showed a single dominant TCRalpha VJ recombination with apparently reduced TCRalpha diversity.

This clonotype has just one count. Its specific antigen is unknown. A read error may explain this, as a much larger clone is one base away. To prepare the library, 5' RACE was applied. PCR was performed with KAPA HiFi using TCRalpha or TCRbeta constant-region primers together with a P20EA primer, and a nested second PCR was then carried out with CA2 or CB2. TCR genes were amplified by unbiased adaptor ligation RT-PCR, with reverse transcription by Superscript III and a polyT18-containing BSL-18E primer. Following second-strand synthesis and blunting, the P10EA/P20EA adaptor was ligated to the 5' end of the cDNA, and NotI digestion was then performed. For both the first and second PCRs, about 20 cycles of 98 degrees C for 20 s, 65 degrees C for 30 s and 72 degrees C for 1 min were run. Amplicons were indexed with the Nextera XT Index kit v2 Set A, pooled equimolarly and quantified on a Qubit 2.0 Fluorometer. Sequencing was carried out on the Illumina MiSeq platform with 2x300 bp paired-end reads. In the paper's pipeline: Repertoire Genesis software ver.1.0 assigned each read to V and J genes according to the highest identity with IMGT reference sequences. CDR3 was defined as the region from Cys104 to Phe118 plus Gly119 and was translated, and unique sequence reads were defined by distinct V, J and CDR3 amino acids. Shared V|J combinations were selected when significance was reached in both a Fisher's exact test in edgeR and a Mann Whitney U test. Repertoire dissimilarity index was computed with the R rdi package after removing singletons and bootstrapping 500 repertoire combinations. TCRdb trimmed the raw reads at Q25, called clones with MiXCR and kept productive beta chains. Entries are consolidated by CDR3 protein sequence, retaining the most common genes and DNA. What appears here as the V and J calls and clone size reflects TCRdb's work, not the paper's. This sample comprises around 5,900 distinct CDR3 sequences, about 22% of them detected only once. Of the sample, 30% to 40% falls within the top ten clones.

The sample comprised tumor tissue. The V and J genes are TRBV28 and TRBJ1-3; no D segment can be confidently identified. The sequence derives from a man aged 45 to 79 with esophageal squamous cell carcinoma. This receptor carries the CDR3 CASSLTGFRYTIYF. The DNA sequence is TGTGCCAGCAGTTTAACTGGTTTTCGGTACACCATATATTTT. When the CDR3 is completed using the reference TRBV28 and TRBJ1-3 genes on either side, the full variable domain is DVKVTQSSRYLVKRTGEKVFLECVQDMDHENMFWYRQDPGLGLRLIYFSYDVKMKEKGDIPEGYSVSREKKERFSLILESASTNQTSMYLCASSLTGFRYTIYFGEGSWLTVV.